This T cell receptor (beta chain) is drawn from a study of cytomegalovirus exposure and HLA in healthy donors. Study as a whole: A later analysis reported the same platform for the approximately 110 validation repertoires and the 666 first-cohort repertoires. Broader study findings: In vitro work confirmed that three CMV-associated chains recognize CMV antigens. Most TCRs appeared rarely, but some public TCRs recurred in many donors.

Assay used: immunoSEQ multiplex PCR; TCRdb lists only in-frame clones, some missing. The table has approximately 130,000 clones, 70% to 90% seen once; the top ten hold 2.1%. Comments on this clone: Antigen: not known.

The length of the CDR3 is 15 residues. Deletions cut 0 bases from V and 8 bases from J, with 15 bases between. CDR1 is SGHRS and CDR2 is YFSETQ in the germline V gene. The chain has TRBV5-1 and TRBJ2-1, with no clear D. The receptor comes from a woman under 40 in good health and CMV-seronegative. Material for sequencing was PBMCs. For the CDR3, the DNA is TGCGCCAGCAGCTTGGGAGGCGGATTTAGCCATGAGCAGTTCTTC. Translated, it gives CASSLGGGFSHEQFF. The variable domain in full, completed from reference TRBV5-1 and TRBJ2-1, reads KAGVTQTPRYLIKTRGQQVTLSCSPISGHRSVSWYQQTPGQGLQFLFEYFSETQRNKGNFPGRFSGRQFSNSRSEMNVSTLELGDSALYLCASSLGGGFSHEQFFGPGTRLTVL.